This T cell receptor beta chain was documented in a study of Ad26.COV2.S vaccination and SARS-CoV-2 variants. Germline values: CDR1 MGHRA, CDR2 YSYEKL. The CDR3 length is 17 residues. The V gene lost 0 bases and the J gene lost 1 base, with 15 bases spanning the gap. Turning to this clone: Its antigen is currently unknown.

Generated by immunoSEQ multiplex PCR, the TCRdb table keeps only in-frame clones and is missing some. The sample has about 350,000 clones, about 90% seen once. General observations from the study: Spike-specific responses of CD8+ and CD4+ T cells were reported to display substantial breadth after vaccination. Greater spike-specific TCR breadth was seen in vaccine recipients than in placebo recipients. Comparable non-spike TCR breadth was observed in vaccine and placebo recipients.

This sequence was found in a human donor who had recovered from COVID-19. The chain is built from TRBV4-1 and TRBJ2-5; D may be TRBD1 or TRBD2 (5 bases each). Specimen: peripheral blood, collected after recovery from COVID-19. The CDR3, as DNA: TGCGCCAGCAGCCAAGATGTGGTGGGGGTTAGCCAAGAGACCCAGTACTTC. Its translation: CASSQDVVGVSQETQYF.